The next 13 T cell receptor beta chains were all read from a single sample in a study of blood T cell repertoires in COVID-19. Assay used: immunoSEQ multiplex PCR; TCRdb lists only in-frame clones, some missing. The sample lists 120,000 or so clones; 70% to 90% were seen once. Material for sequencing was peripheral blood. The receptor set was obtained from a man in his sixties or seventies who had recovered from COVID-19.

With respect to this clone: The sample carries other DNA sequences with the same CDR3. V is TRBV7-2 and J is TRBJ2-7; 10 bases match TRBD1. This CDR3 is built from 15 residues. CDR1 is SGHTA and CDR2 is FQGNSA in the germline V gene. V dropped 5 bases and J dropped 0; count of bases not matched to a gene: 4. The CDR3 loop reads CASSLGTGASYEQYF. Here the CDR3 DNA reads TGTGCCAGCAGCCTAGGGACAGGGGCCTCCTACGAGCAGTACTTC.

V and J are TRBV7-3 and TRBJ1-3, with 10 bases that match TRBD1. This CDR3 is built from 16 residues. Losses at the gene ends were 2 bases for V and 4 bases for J; bases not matched to a gene: 5. The germline CDR1 and CDR2 sequences are SGHTA and FQGTGA. The CDR3 coding sequence is TGTGCCAGCAGCTTAGCGACAGGGGGCAAAGGAAACACCATATATTTT. It translates to CASSLATGGKGNTIYF.

A single count supports this clone. The chain combines TRBV29-1 with TRBJ2-1; TRBD2 matches at 12 bases. V was clipped by 7 bases and J by 7 bases; unmatched bases: 8. Germline CDR1 SQVTM, CDR2 ANQGSEA. The CDR3 is made up of 14 amino acids. This CDR3 is CSAHGTSGRNEQFF. CDR3 sequence (DNA): TGCAGCGCCCACGGGACTAGCGGGCGGAATGAGCAGTTCTTC.

This clone is a singleton in its sample. This chain uses TRBV2 with TRBJ1-1; unclear D gene. V was shortened by 8 bases and J by 0 bases, with 13 bases between the two germline ends. The CDR3 is 14 amino acids. CDR1 is SNHLY and CDR2 is FYNNEI in the germline V gene. The CDR3 protein is CASGPFVLNTEAFF. Written as DNA, the CDR3 is TGTGCCAGCGGCCCTTTCGTCCTGAACACTGAAGCTTTCTTT.

The chain is built from TRBV5-1 and TRBJ1-1; 7 positions match TRBD1. Trimming took 3 bases from V and 1 from J; bases not matched to a gene: 6. This CDR3 comprises 15 residues. CDR1 and CDR2 (germline): SGHRS, YFSETQ. The CDR3 sequence is CASSWKGTANTEAFF. The CDR3 DNA sequence: TGCGCCAGCAGCTGGAAGGGGACAGCGAACACTGAAGCTTTCTTT.

The CDR3 region is CASSLAGRGLRNTIYF. CDR3 in DNA: TGCGCCAGCAGCTTGGCGGGCAGGGGGCTTAGAAACACCATATATTTT. This chain links TRBV5-1 with TRBJ1-3, with TRBD1 matching over 8 bases. The V segment lost 0 bases and the J segment 5 bases; nucleotides outside the gene matches: 7. Germline V CDR1 and CDR2: SGHRS, YFSETQ. The CDR3 sequence is 16 residues long.

The gene calls are TRBV14 and TRBJ2-3; a possible D gene is TRBD2 (6 bases). CDR3 size: 15 residues. Deletions cut 0 bases from V and 5 bases from J, with 12 bases between. Germline CDR1 reads SGHDN; CDR2 reads FVKESK. CDR3 in DNA: TGTGCCAGCAGCCAAGATCGCCGGCGGGGAGATACGCAGTATTTT. Translated, it gives CASSQDRRRGDTQYF.

This chain uses TRBV28 with TRBJ2-1, with 11 bases lining up with TRBD2. The CDR3 has 13 residues. Germline CDR1 and CDR2: MDHEN and SYDVKM. V lost 10 bases and J lost 4; bases outside the gene matches: 3. CDR3 in amino acids: CATLAGVYNEQFF. CDR3 DNA sequence: TGTGCCACACTAGCGGGAGTGTACAATGAGCAGTTCTTC.

V gene TRBV29-1 combines with J gene TRBJ2-7; the match to TRBD1 covers 7 bases. The CDR3 runs to 13 residues. Trimming took 6 bases from V and 3 from J; bases not matched to a gene: 8. Per the germline V gene, CDR1 is SQVTM and CDR2 is ANQGSEA. CDR3 sequence reads: CSVARDRNYEQYF. The CDR3 DNA reads as TGCAGCGTCGCCCGGGACAGAAACTACGAGCAGTACTTC.

This sequence joins TRBV19 and TRBJ2-2, with 8 bases matching TRBD2. The length of the CDR3 is 15 residues. Germline CDR1 reads LNHDA; CDR2 reads SQIVND (reference sequence). With 3 bases clipped from V and 5 bases from J, the junction kept 5 bases outside the gene matches. CDR3 sequence: CASSMVAGQTGELFF. Written as DNA, the CDR3 is TGTGCCAGTAGTATGGTAGCGGGGCAAACCGGGGAGCTGTTTTTT.

The chain is built from TRBV18 and TRBJ2-7; a weak D match, TRBD1 (6 bases). Looked up from germline, CDR1 is KGHSH and CDR2 is LQKENI. CDR3 length: 15 amino acids. Trimming took off 3 bases at V and 6 bases at J, with 18 bases between the two ends. The CDR3 DNA follows: TGTGCCAGCTCACCCGCGCAGGACAGTTTAGCCGAGCAGTACTTC. Protein: CASSPAQDSLAEQYF.

V usage is TRBV3-1 (or the pseudogene TRBV3-2) and J usage is TRBJ2-7; weak D call: TRBD2 (6 bases). This CDR3 comprises 20 residues. Germline V gene sequence: CDR1 LGHDT, CDR2 YNNKEL (reference sequence). Trimming took off 1 base at V and 0 bases at J, with 25 bases between the two ends. The CDR3 spells CASSQVGEREPSESSYEQYF. For the CDR3, the DNA is TGTGCCAGCAGCCAAGTAGGGGAGAGAGAACCTAGCGAGAGCTCCTACGAGCAGTACTTC.

The genes are TRBV6-5 and TRBJ1-1, with a tentative D call TRBD1 (6 bases). This CDR3 has 13 amino acids. Trimming cost V 5 bases and J 4 bases, with 11 bases left between them. CDR1 is MNHEY, CDR2 SVGAGI, per germline. In DNA, the CDR3 is TGTGCCAGCAGTCTCCAGACAGGCACTGAAGCTTTCTTT. As protein: CASSLQTGTEAFF.